This T cell receptor (beta chain) was sequenced during a study of CD8 T cells in ankylosing spondylitis. Study conclusions and caveats: Made up of about eight highly homologous variants, a TCR beta motif appeared characteristic of ankylosing spondylitis blood.

This clonotype was seen a handful of times. Its antigen is unknown. TCRdb reprocessed the 5' RACE reads with MiXCR, giving one entry per CDR3 protein. This table has about 800,000 distinct CDR3 sequences, roughly 12% appearing once. Germline V lookup: CDR1 SGDLS, CDR2 YYNGEE. Losses at the gene ends were 3 bases for V and 6 bases for J; bases not matched to a gene: 0. The CDR3 runs 12 residues. The sequencing sample was made of blood, either unsorted or a sorted T cell fraction (not recorded which). This rearrangement joins TRBV9 to TRBJ2-3, with 8 bases lining up with TRBD1. This sequence originates from a male donor with ankylosing spondylitis. The CDR3 loop is CASSGTGDTQYF. CDR3 in DNA: TGTGCCAGCAGCGGGACAGGGGATACGCAGTATTTT.